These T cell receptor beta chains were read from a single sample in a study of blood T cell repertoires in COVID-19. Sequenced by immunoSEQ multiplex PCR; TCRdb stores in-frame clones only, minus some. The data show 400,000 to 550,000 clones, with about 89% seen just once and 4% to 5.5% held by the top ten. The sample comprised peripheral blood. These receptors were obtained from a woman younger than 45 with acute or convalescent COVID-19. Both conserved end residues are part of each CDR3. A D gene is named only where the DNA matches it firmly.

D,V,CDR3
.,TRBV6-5,CASSYSIPGVNEQYF
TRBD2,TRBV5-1,CASSVGLAGGRSSYNEQFF
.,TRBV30,CAWSLTGIGNTIYF
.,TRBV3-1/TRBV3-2,CASTQGPGSGGETQYF
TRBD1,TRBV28,CASSLGTDEQYF
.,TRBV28,CASTKGGDSSYEQYF
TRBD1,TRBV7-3,CASSLGQGSSGANVLTF
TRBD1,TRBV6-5,CASRRTGVHNEQFF
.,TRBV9,CASSGPKDRNSGNTIYF
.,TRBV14,CASSQGLRYQETQYF
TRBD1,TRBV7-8,CASSQRQGSNQPQHF
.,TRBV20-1,CSAGRTYEQYF
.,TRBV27,CASSSTGPSYEQYF
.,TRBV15,CATSRDRDTQYF
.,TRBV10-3,CAISEELFSRANYGYTF
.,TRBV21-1,CASSRGGETQYF
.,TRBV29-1,CSVDWGDTEAFF
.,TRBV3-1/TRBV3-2,CASSQRQAHNSPLHF
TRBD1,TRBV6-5,CASSYLGQGDSPLHF
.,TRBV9,CASSVGASYEQYF
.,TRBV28,CAGAGRANSPLHF
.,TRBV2,CASRLDSTNEKLFF
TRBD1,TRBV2,CASSWTGDDGYTF
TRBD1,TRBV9,CASSITGTGIDNEQFF
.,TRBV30,CAWSPRAGNTIYF
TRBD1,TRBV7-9,CASSSVAQGAGNTIYF
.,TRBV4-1,CASSPRIQPREKLFF
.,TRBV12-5,CASDQDSYYGYTF
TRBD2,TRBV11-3,CASSPGGTTDTQYF
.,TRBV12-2,CASRPTGTSGGNEQFF
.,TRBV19,CASRRNRAGSGNTIYF
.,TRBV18,CASSTQGAPLHF
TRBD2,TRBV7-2,CASSRARGSREGDTQYF
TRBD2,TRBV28,CASSPIRGGAHIGRGAYNEQFF
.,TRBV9,CASSVAIEEGPPFGYGYTF
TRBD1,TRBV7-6,CASSLAGITGENEQFF